This entry features one TCR beta chain sequence. Sequenced by immunoSEQ multiplex PCR; TCRdb stores in-frame clones only, minus some. Of over 90,000 clones listed, around 96% are singletons. The source of the sample is a study of technical replicates of blood from a handful of donors. The V and J ends lost 4 bases and 6 bases, in that order; junction bases with no gene match: 9. Germline V CDR1 and CDR2: SGDLS, YYNGEE. The CDR3 extends over 15 amino acids. The chain employs TRBV9 and TRBJ2-3; the match to TRBD1 covers 9 bases. This sequence was found in a human donor in good health. Sequenced input: T cells isolated from PBMCs. DNA of the CDR3: TGTGCCAGCAGCAAATCACAGGGGGCGCGGGATACGCAGTATTTT. It yields the protein CASSKSQGARDTQYF.